This record concerns one T cell receptor (beta chain) sequence. Its antigen is as yet unknown. PCR was performed using 60 Vbeta and 13 Jbeta primers. How the authors handled the data: In a later analysis, of tens of millions of unique beta chains, roughly 9.9 million appeared in at least two donors. TCRdb's copy holds only in-frame clones and misses some; the assay was immunoSEQ multiplex PCR. Clone size and V and J calls were adopted from that table, with D and trimming inferred from the DNA. The sample is made up of more than 130,000 clones, and the top ten hold 2% to 3% of it. The sample comes from a study of cytomegalovirus exposure and HLA in healthy donors. Findings and limits, study-wide: The authors considered a cluster of highly shared sequence variants likely to be a sequencing artifact. Accurate prediction of HLA-A and HLA-B alleles (for most subjects) was reportedly achieved from TCR beta sequences.

CDR1 and CDR2 from the germline V gene are SEHNR and FQNEAQ (reference sequence). The CDR3 loop spans 12 amino acids. The trim removed 1 base at V and 8 bases at J, leaving 0 bases unmatched. Sampled while nominally healthy, donors likely had unrecorded immune exposures. V gene TRBV7-9 combines with J gene TRBJ1-1, with 8 bases lining up with TRBD1. The sequencing input was PBMCs. This clonotype was obtained from a man between 35 and 55 years old in good health and CMV-seronegative. This CDR3 is CASSLGDREAFF. The CDR3 nucleotides read TGTGCCAGCAGCTTAGGGGACAGGGAAGCTTTCTTT.